This is a list of T cell receptor beta chains from one sample in a study of blood T cell repertoires in COVID-19. The method was immunoSEQ multiplex PCR; TCRdb's version includes in-frame clones alone and lacks a portion of them. The sample lists about 220,000 clones; around 82% were seen once. The material sequenced was peripheral blood. Source of these receptors: a human donor in a cohort sampled during active COVID-19. Each CDR3 is given with its conserved first and last residue. Expanded clones are given a class, and other clones once, few, many or no size at all.

CDR3,size,V
CASSLDGGGNGDTQYF,NA,TRBV11-2
CASSLGTPTGSPLHF,NA,TRBV4-2
CATNPTGVGGYTF,NA,TRBV15
CASSLSGGEQYF,NA,TRBV13
CASNMPPQGWFSGNTIYF,once,TRBV19
CASSPGLGWDTQYF,NA,TRBV7-2
CASSSSGGTGDTQYF,many,TRBV5-4
CASRGGGPNPYEQYF,NA,TRBV7-2
CASSEARGASPLHF,NA,TRBV6-1
CASSLRTSGNTGELFF,NA,TRBV2
CASSSYTEAFF,NA,TRBV2
CASSLMMNADSEAFF,NA,TRBV5-1
CASSQDLGASGNTIYF,NA,TRBV4-2
CASRGELAGGPRETQYF,NA,TRBV25-1
CASTSAGVGDEQYF,NA,TRBV5-4
CASSLMGDSSGNTIYF,NA,TRBV27
CASSEVGGSYNEQFF,NA,TRBV2
CASSQPELEQFF,NA,TRBV4-2
CASSPYTYEQYF,NA,TRBV28
CASSQRTGVDYGYTF,NA,TRBV4-3
CASSPGDSPNEKLFF,NA,TRBV7-9
CASSYFDGSSYEQYF,NA,TRBV6-5
CASSLGSDEQYF,once,TRBV12-3/TRBV12-4
CASSIRQGKGTGTEAFF,NA,TRBV5-1
CASSVGVRNEQFF,NA,TRBV9
CASSSSPRVETQYF,NA,TRBV5-1
CASSLMGGTSGNTIYF,NA,TRBV7-9
CASSLVRGGEYEQYF,NA,TRBV7-2
CASSLRSSSGRTDTQYF,NA,TRBV5-1
CASTRTSGGLNEQFF,NA,TRBV5-1
CASSEGRYTIYF,few,TRBV6-1
CASSLYSGGTDTQYF,NA,TRBV11-2
CASSRLAGSYEQYF,NA,TRBV6-5
CASRTGTGATEAFF,NA,TRBV6-5
CASTDRDRGSDTQYF,NA,TRBV6-1
CASSIKRGYNEQFF,NA,TRBV19
CASSPLAGSNTGELFF,NA,TRBV18